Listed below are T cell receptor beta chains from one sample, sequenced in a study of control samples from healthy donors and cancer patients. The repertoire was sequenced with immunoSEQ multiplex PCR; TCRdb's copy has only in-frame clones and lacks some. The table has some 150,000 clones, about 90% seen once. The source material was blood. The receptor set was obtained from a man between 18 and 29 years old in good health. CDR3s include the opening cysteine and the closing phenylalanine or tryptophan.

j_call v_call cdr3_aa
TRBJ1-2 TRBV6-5 CASSYLGTGYGYTF
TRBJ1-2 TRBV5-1 CASSQTGQWGYTF
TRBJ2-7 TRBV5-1 CASSFDGSEQYF
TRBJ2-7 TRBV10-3 CAISEERWYEQYF
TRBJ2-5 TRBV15 CATSGRRGSQETQYF
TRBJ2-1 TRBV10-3 CAISDLRTGGNEQFF
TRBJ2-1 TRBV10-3 CAISESIGNEQFF
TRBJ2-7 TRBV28 CASSRLAGGEQYF
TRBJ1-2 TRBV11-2 CASSLDSTFGPSVGGYTF
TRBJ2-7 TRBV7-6 CASSGGVEGGDSYEQYF
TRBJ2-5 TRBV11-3 CASSLGLSGETQYF
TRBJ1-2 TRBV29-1 CSVEGGGGGGYTF
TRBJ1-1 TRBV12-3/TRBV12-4 CASSLEEPTEAFF
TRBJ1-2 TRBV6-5 CASSYSKIVDGYTF
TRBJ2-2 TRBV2 CATSLGLESTGELFF
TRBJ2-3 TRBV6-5 CASSYSQGTDTQYF
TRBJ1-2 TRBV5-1 CASSSEGRDLFF
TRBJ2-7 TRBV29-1 CSALKPPYEQYF
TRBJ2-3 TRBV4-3 CASSQEGSGGLTQYF
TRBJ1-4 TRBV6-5 CASTWGGRGNEKLFF
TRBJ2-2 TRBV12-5 CASGLVLTDQNTGELFF
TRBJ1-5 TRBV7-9 CASSLGGTPYSNQPQHF
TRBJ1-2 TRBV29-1 CSVDFGSGYTF
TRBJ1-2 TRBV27 CASSLRRGGDSNYGYTF
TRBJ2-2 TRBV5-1 CASSLGALATGELFF
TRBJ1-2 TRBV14 CASGRAHYGYTF
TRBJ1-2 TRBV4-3 CASSQDKGVGYGYTF
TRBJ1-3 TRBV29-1 CSVARGLNSGNTIYF
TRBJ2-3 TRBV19 CASSDREGDTQYF
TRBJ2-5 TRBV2 CASRGWLIQETQYF
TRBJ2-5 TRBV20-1 CSASIATETQYF
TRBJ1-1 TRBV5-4 CASSLRGGGGTEAFF
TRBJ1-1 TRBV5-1 CASSWDRGAEAFF
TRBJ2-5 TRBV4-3 CASSQGFGGETQYF
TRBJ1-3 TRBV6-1 CASSERGTGNSGNTIYF
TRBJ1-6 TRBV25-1 CASSPSSVSGSPLHF